These T cell receptor beta chains were read from a single sample in a study of CD8 T cells in Susac syndrome. TCRdb itself ran the immunoSEQ multiplex PCR reads through MiXCR, one entry per CDR3 protein. The sample comprises some 170,000 distinct CDR3 sequences, roughly 94% of which are singletons, and 0.085% to 0.095% rests with the top ten. Sequencing was done on a sample of CD4+ T cells from PBMCs. The receptor set was obtained from a human donor with multiple sclerosis. CDR3s include the opening cysteine and the closing phenylalanine or tryptophan. Fields, in order: J gene, V gene, D gene, clone size, CDR3 protein, CDR3 DNA. The D gene is left open where the match is weak. Where a row states a size, it is once, few, many or the class of an expanded clone; other rows omit it.

j_gene: TRBJ2-5
v_gene: TRBV20-1
d_gene: TRBD2
abundance: NA
CDR3aa: CSPRGEETQYF
CDR3nt: TGCAGCCCTCGGGGGGAAGAGACCCAGTACTTC

j_gene: TRBJ2-6
v_gene: TRBV5-1
d_gene: NA
abundance: NA
CDR3aa: CASSLEGRSGANVLTF
CDR3nt: TGCGCCAGCAGCTTGGAGGGCCGCTCTGGGGCCAACGTCCTGACTTTC

j_gene: TRBJ1-1
v_gene: TRBV7-8
d_gene: NA
abundance: once
CDR3aa: CASSLSGQIEAFF
CDR3nt: TGTGCCAGCAGCTTAAGTGGACAGATTGAAGCTTTCTTT

j_gene: TRBJ2-7
v_gene: TRBV7-9
d_gene: NA
abundance: once
CDR3aa: CASSLIGTSFEQYF
CDR3nt: TGTGCCAGCAGCCTAATCGGGACCTCATTCGAGCAGTACTTC

j_gene: TRBJ1-2
v_gene: TRBV30
d_gene: NA
abundance: NA
CDR3aa: CAWKSLTAYGYTF
CDR3nt: TGTGCCTGGAAGTCATTGACAGCGTATGGCTACACCTTC

j_gene: TRBJ2-4
v_gene: TRBV6-2/TRBV6-3
d_gene: NA
abundance: NA
CDR3aa: CASTKAGSNIQYF
CDR3nt: TGTGCCAGCACCAAGGCAGGTTCGAACATTCAGTACTTC

j_gene: TRBJ1-4
v_gene: TRBV10-3
d_gene: NA
abundance: NA
CDR3aa: CAISRDGSNEKLFF
CDR3nt: TGTGCCATCAGTAGGGACGGTTCTAATGAAAAACTGTTTTTT

j_gene: TRBJ2-6
v_gene: TRBV19
d_gene: TRBD1
abundance: NA
CDR3aa: CASSISRTGRGANVLTF
CDR3nt: TGTGCCAGTAGTATAAGCAGGACAGGGAGAGGGGCCAACGTCCTGACTTTC

j_gene: TRBJ2-1
v_gene: TRBV29-1
d_gene: TRBD2
abundance: NA
CDR3aa: CSVLAGAYNEQFF
CDR3nt: TGCAGCGTCCTAGCGGGAGCGTACAATGAGCAGTTCTTC

j_gene: TRBJ2-1
v_gene: TRBV15
d_gene: NA
abundance: NA
CDR3aa: CATSRHSGYSYNEQFF
CDR3nt: TGTGCCACCAGCAGACACAGCGGGTACTCCTACAATGAGCAGTTCTTC

j_gene: TRBJ2-3
v_gene: TRBV15
d_gene: NA
abundance: NA
CDR3aa: CATSRLDGERTQYF
CDR3nt: TGTGCCACCAGCAGACTAGACGGAGAACGTACGCAGTATTTT

j_gene: TRBJ2-7
v_gene: TRBV9
d_gene: TRBD1
abundance: NA
CDR3aa: CASGRIGGDEQYF
CDR3nt: TGTGCCAGCGGAAGGATAGGGGGCGACGAGCAGTACTTC

j_gene: TRBJ1-5
v_gene: TRBV7-9
d_gene: NA
abundance: NA
CDR3aa: CASSLGTSGQPQHF
CDR3nt: TGTGCCAGCAGCTTGGGGACATCGGGGCAGCCCCAGCATTTT

j_gene: TRBJ2-7
v_gene: TRBV6-5
d_gene: NA
abundance: NA
CDR3aa: CASSRLDFYEQYF
CDR3nt: TGTGCCAGCAGCCGCCTGGACTTTTACGAGCAGTACTTC

j_gene: TRBJ1-2
v_gene: TRBV15
d_gene: TRBD1
abundance: NA
CDR3aa: CATSTYGTDYGYTF
CDR3nt: TGTGCCACCAGCACATATGGGACAGACTATGGCTACACCTTC

j_gene: TRBJ2-6
v_gene: TRBV19
d_gene: NA
abundance: NA
CDR3aa: CASSIDSPGANVLTF
CDR3nt: TGTGCCAGTAGTATAGACAGTCCTGGGGCCAACGTCCTGACTTTC

j_gene: TRBJ2-7
v_gene: TRBV5-6
d_gene: NA
abundance: NA
CDR3aa: CASSYRGAGTYEQYF
CDR3nt: TGTGCCAGCAGCTACCGAGGGGCGGGTACCTACGAGCAGTACTTC

j_gene: TRBJ1-1
v_gene: TRBV12-3/TRBV12-4
d_gene: NA
abundance: NA
CDR3aa: CASSLLQMNTEAFF
CDR3nt: TGTGCCAGCAGTTTACTCCAGATGAACACTGAAGCTTTCTTT

j_gene: TRBJ1-5
v_gene: TRBV4-2
d_gene: TRBD1
abundance: NA
CDR3aa: CASSQTGGTNQPQHF
CDR3nt: TGTGCCAGCAGCCAGACAGGGGGGACCAATCAGCCCCAGCATTTT

j_gene: TRBJ2-1
v_gene: TRBV12-3/TRBV12-4
d_gene: NA
abundance: NA
CDR3aa: CASSNSNEQFF
CDR3nt: TGTGCCAGCAGTAATAGCAATGAGCAGTTCTTC

j_gene: TRBJ2-5
v_gene: TRBV5-1
d_gene: NA
abundance: NA
CDR3aa: CASSFLGSLQETQYF
CDR3nt: TGCGCCAGCAGCTTCTTGGGATCCCTCCAAGAGACCCAGTACTTC

j_gene: TRBJ1-5
v_gene: TRBV7-9
d_gene: NA
abundance: NA
CDR3aa: CASSLGTGSQPQHF
CDR3nt: TGTGCCAGCAGCTTGGGCACGGGTTCGCAGCCCCAGCATTTT

j_gene: TRBJ2-1
v_gene: TRBV18
d_gene: NA
abundance: NA
CDR3aa: CASSPTAYNEQFF
CDR3nt: TGTGCCAGCTCCCCGACAGCCTACAATGAGCAGTTCTTC